The 20 T cell receptor beta chains given below trace back to one sample, sequenced in a study of blood T cell repertoires in COVID-19. Sequencing was performed with immunoSEQ multiplex PCR; in TCRdb, only in-frame clones are kept and a portion is missing. The sample consists of about 130,000 clones, about 80% of them appearing once. The source material was peripheral blood. These receptors came from a woman of 80 years or more with acute or convalescent COVID-19.

In this sample, this clone turned up once. This sequence joins TRBV4-3 and TRBJ2-3, with 11 nucleotides matching TRBD2. The ends lost 1 base at V and 3 bases at J; junction bases unmatched: 3. This CDR3 contains 16 residues. The germline CDR1 and CDR2 sequences are LGHNA and YSLEER. CDR3 amino acids: CASSQALAGVTDTQYF. The CDR3 nucleotides read TGCGCCAGCAGCCAAGCACTAGCGGGGGTGACAGATACGCAGTATTTT.

The V gene is TRBV15, the J gene TRBJ1-1, with D hard to call. Trimming took off 0 bases at V and 4 bases at J, with 18 bases between the two ends. Germline CDR1 reads LNHNV; CDR2 reads YYDKDF (reference sequence). The CDR3 length is 17 residues. The CDR3 coding sequence is TGTGCCACCAGCAGAGATAGGTGGCAGGACGGAGGCACTGAAGCTTTCTTT. It is translated as CATSRDRWQDGGTEAFF. Full variable domain (remainder filled in from reference TRBV15 and TRBJ1-1): DAMVIQNPRYQVTQFGKPVTLSCSQTLNHNVMYWYQQKSSQAPKLLFHYYDKDFNNEADTPDNFQSRRPNTSFCFLDIRSPGLGDTAMYLCATSRDRWQDGGTEAFFGQGTRLTVV.

This clone occurred a few times. This chain joins TRBV7-2 and TRBJ1-2; a weak D match, TRBD1 (5 bases). CDR1 is SGHTA, CDR2 FQGNSA, per germline. V lost 1 base to trimming and J lost 2 bases, with 17 bases between them. CDR3 length equals 17 residues. CDR3 DNA: TGTGCCAGCAGCTTAGGGGGCTATAGGCTTGAAAACTATGGCTACACCTTC. Its protein product is CASSLGGYRLENYGYTF.

The V gene is TRBV2, the J gene TRBJ1-1; possibly TRBD1 for D (5 bases). V lost 6 bases, J lost 1 base, and 12 bases lay in between. Germline loops: CDR1 SNHLY, CDR2 FYNNEI. The CDR3 contains 14 residues. As DNA, the CDR3 is TGTGCCAGCAGGAGGGAGGGGAAGAACACTGAAGCTTTCTTT. It is translated as CASRREGKNTEAFF.

The chain couples TRBV7-8 to TRBJ1-5; 9 nucleotides align to TRBD1. Trimming cost V 4 bases and J 5 bases; bases outside gene matches: 6. The CDR3 extends over 15 amino acids. The V gene's germline CDR1 is SGHVS and CDR2 FQNEAQ. The DNA of the CDR3 is TGTGCCAGCAGCTGGGGACAGGGAGCCCATCAGCCCCAGCATTTT. Translated: CASSWGQGAHQPQHF.

The genes are TRBV15 and TRBJ1-1, with 7 bases fitting TRBD1. The V and J ends lost 0 bases and 1 base, in that order; junction bases with no gene match: 8. CDR1 is LNHNV and CDR2 is YYDKDF in the germline V gene (reference sequence). CDR3 size: 17 residues. The CDR3 reads CATSRDLPGQTNTEAFF. The CDR3 nucleotides are TGTGCCACCAGCAGAGATCTCCCGGGACAGACGAACACTGAAGCTTTCTTT.

This clone was recorded once. The chain employs TRBV30 and TRBJ1-5; the D is unclear. This CDR3 is 14 amino acids long. Per germline, CDR1 GTSNPN and CDR2 SVGIG (reference sequence). V lost 0 bases and J lost 4, with 10 bases in between. The CDR3 sequence is CAWSVSTLNQPQHF. DNA of the CDR3: TGTGCCTGGAGTGTGTCGACACTTAATCAGCCCCAGCATTTT.

V gene TRBV19 combines with J gene TRBJ1-1; D possibly corresponds to TRBD1 (5 bases). Trimming pared 2 bases from V and 11 bases from J, leaving 21 bases between. Germline-derived CDR1 and CDR2 are LNHDA and SQIVND (reference sequence). This CDR3 is built from 15 residues. The CDR3, as DNA: TGTGCCAGTAGTATACCTCCATGGGGGGTAAATACGGCTTTCTTT. Protein sequence: CASSIPPWGVNTAFF.

The chain recombines TRBV6-5 with TRBJ1-1, with 7 bases aligning to TRBD1. CDR1 and CDR2 (germline): MNHEY, SVGAGI. V trimming: 6 bases; J trimming: 1 base; junction bases outside the gene matches: 5. The CDR3 sequence is 14 residues long. This CDR3 reads CASRKAGGNTEAFF. The CDR3 region has the DNA TGTGCCAGCAGAAAAGCAGGGGGGAACACTGAAGCTTTCTTT.

The chain has TRBV5-1 and TRBJ1-2; TRBD1 is a possible D gene (6 bases). Germline CDR1 SGHRS, CDR2 YFSETQ. V lost 5 bases and J 1 base, leaving 12 bases between the germline ends. This CDR3 is 14 amino acids long. The CDR3 loop reads CASSRTQGNYGYTF. The DNA of the CDR3 is TGCGCCAGCAGTCGAACACAGGGTAACTATGGCTACACCTTC.

The rearrangement joins TRBV12-3 or TRBV12-4 to TRBJ1-1; TRBD1 aligns across 7 bases. This CDR3 is built from 13 residues. V lost 6 bases to trimming and J lost 1 base; unmatched junction nucleotides: 2. The CDR3 DNA reads as TGTGCCAGCAGGGGGGACAGGAACACTGAAGCTTTCTTT. It is translated as CASRGDRNTEAFF.

The chain couples TRBV10-3 to TRBJ1-2; TRBD1 matches at 9 bases. The germline CDR1 and CDR2 sequences are ENHRY and SYGVKD. The junction had 13 bases not matched to a gene; V was cut back by 5 bases and J by 6 bases. The CDR3 spans 16 residues. The CDR3 DNA reads TGTGCCATCAGTTCTTTATCTCCGGGACAGGGTGATGGCTACACCTTC. Amino acids: CAISSLSPGQGDGYTF.

In this sample, this clone turned up once. V gene TRBV7-8 combines with J gene TRBJ1-3; D is uncertain. The CDR3 runs 14 residues. Deletions cut 5 bases from V and 0 bases from J, with 8 bases between. Germline V CDR1 and CDR2: SGHVS, FQNEAQ. In DNA form, the CDR3 reads TGTGCCAGCAGCAAACAAAGCTCTGGAAACACCATATATTTT. It specifies CASSKQSSGNTIYF.

The V and J genes are TRBV7-9 and TRBJ1-1, with D perhaps TRBD1 (6 bases). The CDR3 contains 14 residues. Trimming pared 3 bases from V and 6 bases from J, leaving 14 bases between. Germline V CDR1 and CDR2: SEHNR, FQNEAQ (reference sequence). DNA of the CDR3: TGTGCCAGCAGCTTTAATCAGGGGTCAGCTGAAGCTTTCTTT. Translation: CASSFNQGSAEAFF. Variable domain in full (rest from reference TRBV7-9 and TRBJ1-1): DTGVSQNPRHKITKRGQNVTFRCDPISEHNRLYWYRQTLGQGPEFLTYFQNEAQLEKSRLLSDRFSAERPKGSFSTLEIQRTEQGDSAMYLCASSFNQGSAEAFFGQGTRLTVV.

The chain links TRBV3-1 (or the pseudogene TRBV3-2) to TRBJ1-2, with TRBD1 matching 9 bases. V lost 3 bases, J lost 8 bases, and 4 bases stayed unmatched. From germline, CDR1 is LGHDT and CDR2 YNNKEL (reference sequence). The CDR3 spans 13 residues. CDR3 residues: CASSHGQGQGYTF. The CDR3 region has the DNA TGTGCCAGCAGCCACGGACAGGGGCAGGGCTACACCTTC.

The CDR3 DNA is TGTGCCAGCAGCGAGGGACAGTGGAATGAGCAGTTCTTC. Protein product: CASSEGQWNEQFF. V and J are TRBV7-9 and TRBJ2-1; the match to TRBD1 covers 7 bases. V lost 5 bases to trimming and J lost 7 bases; unmatched junction nucleotides: 5. This CDR3 is built from 13 residues. The V gene's germline CDR1 is SEHNR and CDR2 FQNEAQ (reference sequence).

This chain joins TRBV9 and TRBJ1-3, with TRBD1 matching 8 bases. CDR3 length: 15 amino acids. The V segment lost 3 bases and the J segment 2 bases; nucleotides outside the gene matches: 4. Germline loops: CDR1 SGDLS, CDR2 YYNGEE. DNA for the CDR3: TGTGCCAGCAGCGCTCTACAGGGGGCTGGAAACACCATATATTTT. Protein sequence: CASSALQGAGNTIYF.

The J gene is TRBJ1-2, the V gene TRBV2; no clear D gene. The CDR3 length is 13 residues. Germline V gene sequence: CDR1 SNHLY, CDR2 FYNNEI. V was pared by 3 bases and J by 0 bases, with 5 bases between. CDR3 DNA sequence: TGTGCCAGCAGTGAGGAGACTAACTATGGCTACACCTTC. Its translation: CASSEETNYGYTF.

J is TRBJ1-2 and V is TRBV21-1. TRBV21-1 is reported as a pseudogene. This CDR3 region has 13 residues. The CDR3 coding sequence is TGTGCCAGCAGCAAAGGATGTAACTTTGGCTACACCTTC. It is translated as CASSKGCNFGYTF.

Turning to this clone: This same CDR3 is encoded by further DNA sequences in the sample. V is TRBV18 and J is TRBJ1-5; TRBD1 matches 8 bases. CDR1 is KGHSH and CDR2 is LQKENI in the germline V gene. The junction had 3 bases not matched to a gene; V was cut back by 3 bases and J by 2 bases. The CDR3 contains 15 residues. In nucleotides, the CDR3 is TGTGCCAGCTCACCCGACAGGGGCGGCAATCAGCCCCAGCATTTT. It yields the protein CASSPDRGGNQPQHF.